Listed below are T cell receptor beta chains from one sample, sequenced in a study of shared clonotypes between healthy human individuals. Sequencing was performed with immunoSEQ multiplex PCR; in TCRdb, only in-frame clones are kept and a portion is missing. The table has around 2.1 million clones, nearly 97% seen once. The sample taken for sequencing was naive CD4+ T cells sorted from blood. Receptors originate from a man in his late teens or twenties in good health. Both conserved end residues are part of each CDR3. Each record gives: CDR3 protein, J gene, V gene.

CDR3aa: CASTPAPGNSPLHF; j_gene: TRBJ1-6; v_gene: TRBV10-2
CDR3aa: CASSEETGRPTAEAFF; j_gene: TRBJ1-1; v_gene: TRBV6-1
CDR3aa: CAWSRQQETQYF; j_gene: TRBJ2-5; v_gene: TRBV30
CDR3aa: CATSRDRGPGTEAFF; j_gene: TRBJ1-1; v_gene: TRBV15
CDR3aa: CASGHRENTEAFF; j_gene: TRBJ1-1; v_gene: TRBV12-5
CDR3aa: CASSGLASTDTQYF; j_gene: TRBJ2-3; v_gene: TRBV28
CDR3aa: CASSDRRTGAYEQYF; j_gene: TRBJ2-7; v_gene: TRBV6-1
CDR3aa: CASSLAPHYEQYF; j_gene: TRBJ2-7; v_gene: TRBV7-9
CDR3aa: CASSPKPGPTNEKLFF; j_gene: TRBJ1-4; v_gene: TRBV18
CDR3aa: CASSINVRGAGGRPDTQYF; j_gene: TRBJ2-3; v_gene: TRBV19
CDR3aa: CASSQPLAGVVSETQYF; j_gene: TRBJ2-5; v_gene: TRBV7-2
CDR3aa: CASSSTGAQETQYF; j_gene: TRBJ2-5; v_gene: TRBV5-5
CDR3aa: CASSSPPKWTGRTYEQYF; j_gene: TRBJ2-7; v_gene: TRBV21-1
CDR3aa: CAGSGRGWRDEQYF; j_gene: TRBJ2-7; v_gene: TRBV2
CDR3aa: CASSFSSGTGELFF; j_gene: TRBJ2-2; v_gene: TRBV5-1
CDR3aa: CAWSELRGIGNSPLHF; j_gene: TRBJ1-6; v_gene: TRBV30
CDR3aa: CASSQAQGNSYGYTF; j_gene: TRBJ1-2; v_gene: TRBV4-1
CDR3aa: CASIKSRGQETQYF; j_gene: TRBJ2-5; v_gene: TRBV28
CDR3aa: CASSEALAGGQETQYF; j_gene: TRBJ2-5; v_gene: TRBV6-1
CDR3aa: CASSQWTGGTGELFF; j_gene: TRBJ2-2; v_gene: TRBV14
CDR3aa: CASGLQGARGYTF; j_gene: TRBJ1-2; v_gene: TRBV6-5
CDR3aa: CATVGQGNNEQFF; j_gene: TRBJ2-1; v_gene: TRBV28
CDR3aa: CASSESIDSYEQYF; j_gene: TRBJ2-7; v_gene: TRBV10-2
CDR3aa: CASSSRTRVAFF; j_gene: TRBJ1-1; v_gene: TRBV28
CDR3aa: CAVGRSLGTAGELFF; j_gene: TRBJ2-2; v_gene: TRBV30
CDR3aa: CASSLVGGAEAFF; j_gene: TRBJ1-1; v_gene: TRBV28
CDR3aa: CASSVGHSAYEQYF; j_gene: TRBJ2-7; v_gene: TRBV9
CDR3aa: CASKWGYENTIYF; j_gene: TRBJ1-3; v_gene: TRBV6-1
CDR3aa: CASSQERAGGPNTGELFF; j_gene: TRBJ2-2; v_gene: TRBV4-1
CDR3aa: CASRDLGGVHNEQFF; j_gene: TRBJ2-1; v_gene: TRBV6-5
CDR3aa: CASSLDGGLAGVWYF; j_gene: TRBJ2-7; v_gene: TRBV7-2
CDR3aa: CASSYPSGGTYNEQFF; j_gene: TRBJ2-1; v_gene: TRBV6-5
CDR3aa: CASSLALAGTGELFF; j_gene: TRBJ2-2; v_gene: TRBV5-4
CDR3aa: CASSLSGERTDTQYF; j_gene: TRBJ2-3; v_gene: TRBV11-3
CDR3aa: CASTPSLQETQYF; j_gene: TRBJ2-5; v_gene: TRBV7-2
CDR3aa: CASSQGAGDFNTEAFF; j_gene: TRBJ1-1; v_gene: TRBV4-1
CDR3aa: CASSLDPNRGTGNTIYF; j_gene: TRBJ1-3; v_gene: TRBV5-1
CDR3aa: CASSNDRSSYNEQFF; j_gene: TRBJ2-1; v_gene: TRBV10-1